Below are 26 T cell receptor beta chains sequenced from a single sample in a study of cytomegalovirus exposure and HLA in healthy donors. PCR employed 60 Vbeta and 13 Jbeta primers. Measured with immunoSEQ multiplex PCR; TCRdb has only the in-frame clones, and not every one. The sample includes around 160,000 clones, almost 80% seen only once; the top ten take roughly 10%. Sequencing was carried out using PBMCs. These receptors all stem from a man younger than 35 in good health and CMV-seropositive.

The chain combines TRBV19 with TRBJ2-7; D possibly corresponds to TRBD2 (6 bases). The CDR3 length is 14 residues. From germline, CDR1 is LNHDA and CDR2 SQIVND (reference sequence). V was clipped by 1 base and J by 2 bases, with 9 bases between them. CDR3 sequence reads: CASSIVGGTYEQYF. In nucleotides, the CDR3 is TGTGCCAGTAGTATAGTGGGGGGTACCTACGAGCAGTACTTC.

There are a few counts of this clone. The chain recombines TRBV9 with TRBJ2-1; 10 bases agree with TRBD2. CDR3 length equals 17 residues. Per the germline V gene, CDR1 is SGDLS and CDR2 is YYNGEE. V was clipped by 3 bases and J by 6 bases; unmatched bases: 12. CDR3 sequence: CASSAGAGGLLLNEQFF. The CDR3, as DNA: TGTGCCAGCAGCGCCGGAGCGGGAGGGCTTCTCCTCAATGAGCAGTTCTTC.

The chain employs TRBV7-2 and TRBJ2-6, with unresolved D. The CDR3 covers 17 residues. Germline loops: CDR1 SGHTA, CDR2 FQGNSA. Trimming removed 2 bases from V and 0 bases from J, with 11 bases in between. CDR3 nucleotides: TGTGCCAGCAGCTTACTTAGTCCGTACTCTGGGGCCAACGTCCTGACTTTC. It yields the protein CASSLLSPYSGANVLTF.

V is TRBV4-1 and J is TRBJ2-6, with D perhaps matching TRBD1 (6 bases). Germline CDR1 MGHRA, CDR2 YSYEKL. The CDR3 runs 19 residues. Deletions cut 0 bases from V and 0 bases from J, with 15 bases between. The CDR3 DNA reads as TGCGCCAGCAGCCAAGATTGGAGGACAGTCGACTCTGGGGCCAACGTCCTGACTTTC. It is translated as CASSQDWRTVDSGANVLTF.

The rearrangement links TRBV7-9 to TRBJ1-1; D might be TRBD1 (5 bases). V was shortened by 5 bases and J by 1 base, with 14 bases between the two germline ends. CDR1 SEHNR and CDR2 FQNEAQ come from the germline V gene (reference sequence). This CDR3 contains 15 residues. CDR3 in amino acids: CASSPRKGRNTEAFF. The CDR3 nucleotides read TGTGCCAGCAGCCCAAGGAAGGGGCGGAACACTGAAGCTTTCTTT. Variable domain in full (rest from reference TRBV7-9 and TRBJ1-1): DTGVSQNPRHKITKRGQNVTFRCDPISEHNRLYWYRQTLGQGPEFLTYFQNEAQLEKSRLLSDRFSAERPKGSFSTLEIQRTEQGDSAMYLCASSPRKGRNTEAFFGQGTRLTVV.

The chain has TRBV6-1 and TRBJ2-3; no definite D call. Germline V gene data show CDR1 as MNHNS and CDR2 as SASEGT. Trimming took off 8 bases at V and 0 bases at J, with 12 bases between the two ends. The CDR3 loop spans 14 amino acids. For the CDR3, the DNA is TGTGCCAGCTGTGTGGCCCCTAGCACAGATACGCAGTATTTT. Residues: CASCVAPSTDTQYF.

This clone was recorded only once. This chain links TRBV28 with TRBJ1-4; tentative D call: TRBD1 (6 bases). This CDR3 has 14 amino acids. CDR1 is MDHEN and CDR2 is SYDVKM in the germline V gene. V gave up 4 bases and J gave up 8 bases, with 14 bases separating them. CDR3 region: CASSSDSGLEKLFF. The DNA for the CDR3 is TGTGCCAGCAGTTCGGACAGCGGATTAGAAAAACTGTTTTTT.

The genes are TRBV15 and TRBJ1-5; no definite D call. Trimming removed 1 base at V and 8 bases at J, with 6 bases between. Germline V gene sequence: CDR1 LNHNV, CDR2 YYDKDF (reference sequence). The length of the CDR3 is 12 residues. In nucleotides, the CDR3 is TGTGCCACCAGCAGAGGCCCTAAGCCCCAGCATTTT. Its translation: CATSRGPKPQHF.

The chain uses TRBV12-5 and TRBJ1-1, with no clear D. Trimming pared 1 base from V and 6 bases from J, leaving 6 bases between. CDR3 length: 12 residues. CDR1 is LGHNT, CDR2 FRNRAP, per germline. CDR3 residues: CASGLGPAEAFF. In DNA form, the CDR3 reads TGTGCTAGTGGTTTGGGTCCAGCTGAAGCTTTCTTT.

The genes are TRBV27 and TRBJ2-7; 13 bases are shared with TRBD2. This CDR3 is built from 14 residues. V shed 9 bases, J shed 3 bases, and the junction held 5 bases outside the gene matches. Germline V gene sequence: CDR1 MNHEY, CDR2 SMNVEV (reference sequence). The CDR3 protein is CASSGTSGNYEQYF. In nucleotides, the CDR3 is TGTGCCAGTAGTGGGACTAGCGGGAACTACGAGCAGTACTTC.

The CDR3 DNA sequence: TGCGCCAGCAGCCAAGGAGGAGGTGGGGGGGCGGGGGAGACCCAGTACTTC. The encoded protein is CASSQGGGGGAGETQYF. The chain joins TRBV4-1 to TRBJ2-5; D may be TRBD2 (7 bases). Germline V gives CDR1 MGHRA, CDR2 YSYEKL. The CDR3 runs 17 residues. The germline V and J ends were trimmed by 1 base and 5 bases, with 20 bases remaining between them.

The rearrangement joins TRBV19 to TRBJ2-1, with D possibly being TRBD2 (5 bases). CDR1 and CDR2 (germline): LNHDA, SQIVND (reference sequence). The ends were cut back, 10 bases at V and 7 bases at J, with 20 bases in the middle. The CDR3 consists of 14 residues. The CDR3 nucleotides read TGTGCCACCCAGCGGCGATTAGCGTCAAATGAGCAGTTCTTC. Translated: CATQRRLASNEQFF.

The gene calls are TRBV27 and TRBJ2-2; TRBD2 aligns across 7 bases. V was pared by 1 base and J by 3 bases, with 11 bases of the junction left unmatched. There are 18 residues in the CDR3. Germline V gives CDR1 MNHEY, CDR2 SMNVEV (reference sequence). The chain's CDR3 is CASSLWGGPPLDTGELFF. CDR3 DNA sequence: TGTGCCAGCAGTTTATGGGGAGGGCCCCCGCTAGACACCGGGGAGCTGTTTTTT.

The chain uses TRBV6-4 and TRBJ2-1; D remains unclear. The V gene's germline CDR1 is MRHNA and CDR2 SNTAGT. The V gene lost 9 bases and the J gene lost 6 bases, with 18 bases spanning the gap. The CDR3 totals 14 residues. CDR3 in amino acids: CARPTGLLSNEQFF. The CDR3 DNA follows: TGTGCCAGACCGACGGGTCTCCTATCCAATGAGCAGTTCTTC.

The chain uses TRBV21-1 and TRBJ1-5. TRBV21-1 is a listed pseudogene. This CDR3 has 18 residues. CDR3 in DNA: TGTGCCAGCAGCATCCCTCCCCCGGCGGAGGGTCGGGGTCAGCCCCAGCATTTT. As protein: CASSIPPPAEGRGQPQHF.

This clone was detected only a few times. The chain links TRBV5-6 to TRBJ2-1; 7 bases agree with TRBD1. J gave up 0 bases and V 4 bases, and 10 bases lay outside the gene matches. The CDR3 runs 17 residues. The germline gives CDR1 SGHDT, CDR2 YYEEEE. CDR3 sequence (DNA): TGTGCCAGCAGCGTGACCGCCGGGACAGCCTCCTACAATGAGCAGTTCTTC. Translated: CASSVTAGTASYNEQFF. Using reference TRBV5-6 and TRBJ2-1 for the parts outside the CDR3, the full variable domain is DAGVTQSPTHLIKTRGQQVTLRCSPKSGHDTVSWYQQALGQGPQFIFQYYEEEERQRGNFPDRFSGHQFPNYSSELNVNALLLGDSALYLCASSVTAGTASYNEQFFGPGTRLTVL.

The V call is TRBV27, the J call TRBJ2-5, with a tentative D call TRBD1 (6 bases). CDR3 length: 16 amino acids. Germline V gene sequence: CDR1 MNHEY, CDR2 SMNVEV (reference sequence). V shed 5 bases and J shed 0 bases, with 16 bases lying between them. DNA for the CDR3: TGTGCCAGCAGTCCCTATCCGGACAGATACCAAGAGACCCAGTACTTC. The encoded protein is CASSPYPDRYQETQYF.

V usage is TRBV19 and J usage is TRBJ2-7, with TRBD2 matching 7 bases. Germline values: CDR1 LNHDA, CDR2 SQIVND (reference sequence). The CDR3 covers 15 residues. J was trimmed by 3 bases and V by 6 bases; bases with no gene match: 11. In nucleotides, the CDR3 is TGTGCCAGTAGCCCATCGGGGCTAGCGGACTACGAGCAGTACTTC. Its protein product is CASSPSGLADYEQYF.

The gene calls are TRBV5-1 and TRBJ2-3; a weak D match, TRBD2 (6 bases). This CDR3 spans 14 amino acids. The germline V gene has CDR1 SGHRS and CDR2 YFSETQ. V dropped 4 bases and J dropped 2 bases, with 11 bases sitting between them. DNA of the CDR3: TGCGCCAGCAGCATCCCGGGGGACACAGATACGCAGTATTTT. As protein: CASSIPGDTDTQYF.

The gene calls are TRBV29-1 and TRBJ2-6, with a tentative D call TRBD2 (5 bases). The CDR3 covers 15 residues. CDR1 is SQVTM, CDR2 ANQGSEA, per germline. V shed 7 bases and J shed 0 bases, with 13 bases lying between them. CDR3 bases: TGCAGCGCGTCCCTAGCCCGCTCTGGGGCCAACGTCCTGACTTTC. Encoded protein: CSASLARSGANVLTF. The whole variable domain, remainder taken from reference TRBV29-1 and TRBJ2-6, is SAVISQKPSRDICQRGTSLTIQCQVDSQVTMMFWYRQQPGQSLTLIATANQGSEATYESGFVIDKFPISRPNLTFSTLTVSNMSPEDSSIYLCSASLARSGANVLTFGAGSRLTVL.

Concerning this clone: Lacking the conserved final phenylalanine or tryptophan, this CDR3 likely reflects a read error. The gene calls are TRBV6-4 and TRBJ1-6; maybe TRBD1 (5 bases). This CDR3 comprises 17 residues. Germline V CDR1 and CDR2: MRHNA, SNTAGT. With 8 bases removed from V and 4 bases from J, the gap between germline ends came to 21 bases. This CDR3 is CASPRTTEQEYNSPLHL. Written as DNA, the CDR3 is TGTGCCAGCCCCCGCACCACAGAACAGGAATATAATTCACCCCTCCACCTT.

The chain combines TRBV4-3 with TRBJ2-2, with 8 bases matching TRBD2. The CDR3 runs to 14 residues. Per the germline V gene, CDR1 is LGHNA and CDR2 is YSLEER. With 4 bases clipped from V and 5 bases from J, the junction kept 3 bases outside the gene matches. The CDR3 here is CASSPASGTGELFF. Written as DNA, the CDR3 is TGCGCCAGCAGCCCTGCTAGCGGGACCGGGGAGCTGTTTTTT.

The V call is TRBV7-8, the J call TRBJ2-7; 8 nucleotides match TRBD2. This CDR3 is 14 amino acids long. Germline V gene lookup returns CDR1 SGHVS and CDR2 FQNEAQ. Trimming at V came to 3 bases and at J to 3 bases, leaving 4 bases not matched to a gene. DNA of the CDR3: TGTGCCAGCAGCTTGTGGGCGGGGGGCTACGAGCAGTACTTC. Encoded protein: CASSLWAGGYEQYF.

The CDR3 DNA sequence: TGTGCCAGCAGTTACGAGGCAGTAGCTAACTATGGCTACACCTTC. It encodes CASSYEAVANYGYTF. The chain recombines TRBV6-5 with TRBJ1-2; D is ambiguous. Germline values: CDR1 MNHEY, CDR2 SVGAGI. CDR3 size: 15 residues. V lost 2 bases, J lost 0 bases, and 10 bases lay in between.

The chain combines TRBV2 with TRBJ1-4; D is unclear. V was clipped by 5 bases and J by 13 bases, with 14 bases between them. The CDR3 has 12 amino acids. Per the germline V gene, CDR1 is SNHLY and CDR2 is FYNNEI. Written as DNA, the CDR3 is TGTGCCAGCAGTTATCATAGTCGGGGACTGTTTTTT. This translates into CASSYHSRGLFF.

The CDR3 DNA reads as TGTGCCAGCAGCCAAGACTCAGGGGGCTTCTACGAGCAGTACTTC. Translating it yields CASSQDSGGFYEQYF. The rearrangement joins TRBV14 to TRBJ2-7, with 8 positions matching TRBD1. The CDR3 runs to 15 residues. The V segment lost 0 bases and the J segment 3 bases; nucleotides outside the gene matches: 4. Germline CDR1 is SGHDN and CDR2 is FVKESK.